Presented here are 20 T cell receptor beta chains from one specimen sequenced in a study of cytotoxic CD8 clonotypes in ibrutinib-treated CLL. Method: immunoSEQ multiplex PCR; TCRdb's copy keeps in-frame clones and lacks some. Among approximately 47,000 clones, around three fifths were seen once, and the ten largest hold about 29%. Sequencing was performed on PBMCs, taken after 24 months of ibrutinib treatment. The receptors here all came from a human donor with chronic lymphocytic leukemia.

This sequence joins TRBV9 and TRBJ1-5; 9 nucleotides align to TRBD1. Trimming removed 4 bases from V and 4 bases from J; junction bases left unmatched: 6. CDR3 size: 15 residues. Per the germline V gene, CDR1 is SGDLS and CDR2 is YYNGEE. CDR3: CASSPGTGQNQPQHF. The CDR3 coding sequence is TGTGCCAGCAGCCCCGGGACAGGGCAAAATCAGCCCCAGCATTTT.

The CDR3 nucleotides are TGCGCCAGCAGCCCCGGGGACTGGTGGGCTGAAGCTTTCTTT. Translating gives CASSPGDWWAEAFF. This chain uses TRBV5-1 with TRBJ1-1; tentative D call: TRBD1 (5 bases). V was shortened by 4 bases and J by 6 bases, with 16 bases between the two germline ends. This CDR3 is 14 amino acids long. CDR1 and CDR2 (germline): SGHRS, YFSETQ.

This clone has a handful of counts. The genes are TRBV27 and TRBJ2-3; TRBD1 matches 7 bases. Germline V gene data show CDR1 as MNHEY and CDR2 as SMNVEV (reference sequence). The CDR3 totals 16 residues. Trimming took 4 bases from V and 1 from J; bases not matched to a gene: 8. CDR3 in amino acids: CASSSRQGWGTDTQYF. The CDR3 region has the DNA TGTGCCAGCAGTTCCCGACAGGGTTGGGGCACAGATACGCAGTATTTT.

The chain couples TRBV5-1 to TRBJ2-4, with TRBD2 as a possible D gene (6 bases). CDR3 length equals 15 residues. Germline V gene lookup returns CDR1 SGHRS and CDR2 YFSETQ. Deletions cut 1 base from V and 1 base from J, with 9 bases between. CDR3 sequence (DNA): TGCGCCAGCAGCTTGCTAAGCGGGGCCAAAAACATTCAGTACTTC. Encoded protein: CASSLLSGAKNIQYF.

The rearrangement joins TRBV5-6 to TRBJ2-7, with 11 bases aligning to TRBD2. With 2 bases clipped from V and 6 bases from J, the junction kept 4 bases outside the gene matches. Germline lookup yields CDR1 SGHDT and CDR2 YYEEEE. The CDR3 covers 14 residues. CDR3: CASSLVAGGPEQYF. The CDR3 region has the DNA TGTGCCAGCAGCTTAGTAGCGGGGGGGCCCGAGCAGTACTTC.

This clone was seen a handful of times. The chain is built from TRBV2 and TRBJ2-1, with D possibly TRBD2 on 7 matching bases. The CDR3 totals 12 residues. V lost 5 bases and J lost 15, with 17 bases in between. The germline V gene encodes CDR1 SNHLY and CDR2 FYNNEI. As DNA, the CDR3 is TGTGCCAGCAGTACGTTGGAGGGGGGGCGGTTCTTC. Protein: CASSTLEGGRFF.

The rearrangement uses TRBV6-1 and TRBJ1-1; D remains unclear. The CDR3 contains 13 residues. V lost 6 bases and J lost 1, with 9 bases in between. CDR1 and CDR2 from the germline V gene are MNHNS and SASEGT. DNA of the CDR3: TGTGCCAGCAGCGACGGAACGAACACTGAAGCTTTCTTT. Amino acid sequence: CASSDGTNTEAFF.

In DNA form, the CDR3 reads TGTGCCAGCAGTTACCCCCGGGGCACTGAAGCTTTCTTT. Translating gives CASSYPRGTEAFF. The V gene is TRBV6-6, the J gene TRBJ1-1; D gene unclear. Trimming shortened V by 2 bases and J by 4 bases, and 8 bases separated the two germline ends. This CDR3 has 13 residues. Germline loops: CDR1 MNHNY, CDR2 SVGAGI (reference sequence).

This clone was observed a handful of times. The genes are TRBV6-1 and TRBJ1-1, with TRBD1 as a possible D gene (6 bases). Germline CDR1 is MNHNS and CDR2 is SASEGT. Trimming took off 0 bases at V and 1 base at J, with 6 bases between the two ends. This CDR3 has 14 amino acids. As DNA, the CDR3 is TGTGCCAGCAGTGAAGCGGACAGGAACACTGAAGCTTTCTTT. This sequence encodes CASSEADRNTEAFF.

V and J are TRBV5-1 and TRBJ1-4, with D unresolved. The CDR3 consists of 16 residues. CDR1 is SGHRS, CDR2 YFSETQ, per germline. V was clipped by 0 bases and J by 2 bases, with 11 bases between them. Written as DNA, the CDR3 is TGCGCCAGCAGCTTGGGATGGGCCGGGACTAATGAAAAACTGTTTTTT. Its protein is CASSLGWAGTNEKLFF. The full variable domain, with the rest looked up from reference TRBV5-1 and TRBJ1-4, is KAGVTQTPRYLIKTRGQQVTLSCSPISGHRSVSWYQQTPGQGLQFLFEYFSETQRNKGNFPGRFSGRQFSNSRSEMNVSTLELGDSALYLCASSLGWAGTNEKLFFGSGTQLSVL.

CDR3 protein: CASSRGEGIGHYGYTF. The CDR3 nucleotides read TGCGCCAGCAGCCGGGGGGAAGGTATCGGTCACTATGGCTACACCTTC. This sequence joins TRBV5-1 and TRBJ1-2, with TRBD1 as a possible D gene (5 bases). Trimming pared 4 bases from V and 3 bases from J, leaving 19 bases between. Per the germline V gene, CDR1 is SGHRS and CDR2 is YFSETQ. The CDR3 has 16 amino acids.

The J gene is TRBJ2-7, the V gene TRBV2, with 7 bases fitting TRBD1. CDR3 length: 14 residues. Germline assignment: CDR1 SNHLY and CDR2 FYNNEI. The trim removed 6 bases at V and 0 bases at J, leaving 5 bases unmatched. In nucleotides, the CDR3 is TGTGCCAGCAGCGAGACAGGGAACTCCTACGAGCAGTACTTC. It codes for CASSETGNSYEQYF.

The CDR3 DNA reads TGTGCCAGCAGTCCCCTAGGTCTCTCCTACGAGCAGTACTTC. Protein product: CASSPLGLSYEQYF. This sequence joins TRBV28 and TRBJ2-7; D is unresolved. CDR1 is MDHEN and CDR2 is SYDVKM in the germline V gene. Trimming pared 5 bases from V and 0 bases from J, leaving 11 bases between. The CDR3 has 14 residues.

This clone appeared a few times. The rearrangement joins TRBV5-8 to TRBJ1-6; TRBD1 agrees at 9 bases. CDR1 is SGHTS and CDR2 is YDEGEE in the germline V gene. The V gene end was trimmed by 5 bases and the J gene end by 10 bases; junction bases not matched to a gene: 13. The length of the CDR3 is 16 residues. CDR3 sequence: CASRLPGQGGRSPLHF. The CDR3 coding sequence is TGTGCCAGCAGATTGCCGGGACAGGGAGGCAGGTCACCCCTCCACTTT.

CDR3 in DNA: TGCGCCAGCAGTGAGACAGGGGGTGGAGACGAGCAGTACTTC. Its protein product is CASSETGGGDEQYF. The gene calls are TRBV10-2 and TRBJ2-5; 8 nucleotides align to TRBD1. The J call may be mistaken, given a closer DNA end match to TRBJ2-7. Germline V CDR1 and CDR2: WSHSY, SAAADI. The CDR3 length is 14 residues.

J is TRBJ1-1 and V is TRBV6-6; weak D call: TRBD1 (5 bases). Between the trimmed V and J ends, which lost 7 bases and 3 bases, there was a span of 12 bases. Germline V gives CDR1 MNHNY, CDR2 SVGAGI (reference sequence). The CDR3 sequence is 13 residues long. The CDR3 protein is CASTQRGDTEAFF. In DNA form, the CDR3 reads TGTGCCAGCACCCAGAGGGGAGACACTGAAGCTTTCTTT.

This chain uses TRBV6-1 with TRBJ1-6, with no clear D. The germline CDR1 and CDR2 sequences are MNHNS and SASEGT. The CDR3 has 12 residues. V lost 4 bases and J 9 bases, leaving 7 bases between the germline ends. This chain's CDR3 is CASSVRPSPLHF. The DNA for the CDR3 is TGTGCCAGCAGTGTCAGACCTTCACCCCTCCACTTT.

The gene calls are TRBV19 and TRBJ1-3; 7 positions agree with TRBD1. This CDR3 has 16 amino acids. The germline V gene encodes CDR1 LNHDA and CDR2 SQIVND (reference sequence). J lost 0 bases, V lost 4 bases, and 6 bases had no gene match. The CDR3 DNA sequence: TGTGCCAGTAGTAAGGGACAGACAAGCTCTGGAAACACCATATATTTT. Translating gives CASSKGQTSSGNTIYF.

This clone was seen a few times. The rearrangement joins TRBV6-1 to TRBJ2-7; TRBD1 matches 7 bases. The germline gives CDR1 MNHNS, CDR2 SASEGT. The ends lost 7 bases at V and 6 bases at J; junction bases unmatched: 9. The CDR3 runs 13 residues. CDR3 amino acids: CASTEGALGEQYF. The CDR3 bases are TGTGCCAGCACTGAGGGGGCGTTAGGCGAGCAGTACTTC.

This clone was observed a few times. The chain employs TRBV5-1 and TRBJ2-7; perhaps TRBD1 as D (5 bases). Germline loops: CDR1 SGHRS, CDR2 YFSETQ. The CDR3 is 13 residues long. Trimming removed 4 bases from V and 6 bases from J, with 14 bases in between. The CDR3 sequence: CASSQAGSGEQYF. The CDR3 DNA is TGCGCCAGCAGCCAGGCAGGGTCCGGCGAGCAGTACTTC.